A single sample is the source of the 4 T cell receptor beta chains below, sequenced in a study of graft-versus-host responses after intestinal transplantation. TCRdb's table, derived via immunoSEQ multiplex PCR, lists solely in-frame clones and lacks some. The table records over 100,000 clones, 85% to 95% of them present only once. The antigens of these receptors remain unknown. The sample here was unstimulated CD4+ T cells sorted from spleen or lymph node cells, taken before intestinal transplant. The source is a human donor who received an intestinal transplant.

The chain employs TRBV30 and TRBJ1-1, with 8 bases aligning to TRBD1. This CDR3 comprises 12 residues. Germline loops: CDR1 GTSNPN, CDR2 SVGIG (reference sequence). V lost 1 base to trimming and J lost 8 bases; unmatched junction nucleotides: 3. CDR3 DNA sequence: TGTGCCTGGAGTGCGACAGGGGACGAAGCTTTCTTT. It specifies CAWSATGDEAFF.

Notes on this clone: The same CDR3 can be traced to other DNA sequences in this sample. V is TRBV7-3 and J is TRBJ2-2; no definite D call. Trimming stripped 8 bases from V and 2 bases from J, with 6 bases between. Germline V CDR1 and CDR2: SGHTA, FQGTGA. The CDR3 has 12 residues. CDR3 residues: CASRANTGELFF. CDR3 sequence (DNA): TGTGCCAGCCGTGCCAACACCGGGGAGCTGTTTTTT.

This clone was detected only once. V usage is TRBV7-5 and J usage is TRBJ1-2; TRBD1, the table's D call, lacks a check against the DNA. TRBV7-5 is noted as a pseudogene. This CDR3 spans 15 amino acids. The chain's CDR3 is CARSLVAGSNYGYTF. The CDR3 DNA sequence: TGTGCCAGAAGCTTAGTTGCAGGGTCTAACTATGGCTACACCTTC.

The chain links TRBV5-1 to TRBJ2-2; TRBD1 matches 10 bases. J was trimmed by 4 bases and V by 4 bases; bases with no gene match: 4. This CDR3 is 15 amino acids long. Germline V gene data show CDR1 as SGHRS and CDR2 as YFSETQ. CDR3: CASSVRQGATGELFF. The CDR3 coding sequence is TGCGCCAGCAGCGTTAGACAGGGGGCCACCGGGGAGCTGTTTTTT.